Only a few counts were recorded for the clone carrying this T cell receptor (beta chain). Its antigen is currently unknown. Trimming took 1 base from V and 3 from J, leaving 7 bases between them. This CDR3 contains 14 residues. Germline V gives CDR1 LGHNA, CDR2 YNFKEQ. Sequenced by immunoSEQ multiplex PCR; TCRdb stores in-frame clones only, minus some. The sample lists tens of thousands of clones, roughly 90% occurring once. These data are taken from a study of T cells in localized non-small cell lung cancer. General study results and limits: Since sequencing was restricted to only one region of the tumor, intratumor heterogeneity remains a possibility. In adjacent lung appeared a median 57 of the top 100 tumor clones.

The TCR originated in a man aged 40 to 75 with stage II lung adenocarcinoma. The sequences come from PBMCs, collected before any cancer treatment. This chain links TRBV4-2 with TRBJ2-1, with D perhaps TRBD2 (5 bases). The CDR3: CASSQAGNYNEQFF. In nucleotides, the CDR3 is TGTGCCAGCAGCCAAGCGGGGAACTACAATGAGCAGTTCTTC.